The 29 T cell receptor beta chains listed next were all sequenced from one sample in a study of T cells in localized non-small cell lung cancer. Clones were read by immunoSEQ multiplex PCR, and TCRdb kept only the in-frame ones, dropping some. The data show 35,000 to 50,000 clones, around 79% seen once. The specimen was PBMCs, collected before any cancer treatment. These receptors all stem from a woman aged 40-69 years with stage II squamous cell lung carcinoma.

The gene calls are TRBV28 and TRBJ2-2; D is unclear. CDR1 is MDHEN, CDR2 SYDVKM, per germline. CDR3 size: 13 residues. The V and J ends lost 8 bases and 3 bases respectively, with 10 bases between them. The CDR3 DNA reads TGTGCCAGCGGCAGGTCGGACACCGGGGAGCTGTTTTTT. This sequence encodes CASGRSDTGELFF. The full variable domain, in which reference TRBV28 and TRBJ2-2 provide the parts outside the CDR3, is DVKVTQSSRYLVKRTGEKVFLECVQDMDHENMFWYRQDPGLGLRLIYFSYDVKMKEKGDIPEGYSVSREKKERFSLILESASTNQTSMYLCASGRSDTGELFFGEGSRLTVL.

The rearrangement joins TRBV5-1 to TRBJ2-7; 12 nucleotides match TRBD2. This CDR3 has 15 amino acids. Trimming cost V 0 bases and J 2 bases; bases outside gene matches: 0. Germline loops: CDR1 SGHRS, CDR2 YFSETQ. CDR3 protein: CASSLGLAGAYEQYF. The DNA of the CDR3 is TGCGCCAGCAGCTTGGGACTAGCGGGAGCCTACGAGCAGTACTTC.

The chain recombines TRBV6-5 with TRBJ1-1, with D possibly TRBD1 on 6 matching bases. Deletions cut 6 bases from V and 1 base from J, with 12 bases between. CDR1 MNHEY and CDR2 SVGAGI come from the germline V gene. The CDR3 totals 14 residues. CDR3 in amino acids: CASRPGHRNTEAFF. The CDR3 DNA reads TGTGCCAGCAGACCGGGACACAGGAACACTGAAGCTTTCTTT.

As DNA, the CDR3 is TGTGCCAGCAGTCCGGGCCCGACGAATCAGCCCCAGCATTTT. Amino acids: CASSPGPTNQPQHF. V is TRBV7-2 and J is TRBJ1-5; no definite D call. V was pared by 6 bases and J by 4 bases, with 13 bases between. This CDR3 is 14 amino acids long. Germline CDR1 reads SGHTA; CDR2 reads FQGNSA.

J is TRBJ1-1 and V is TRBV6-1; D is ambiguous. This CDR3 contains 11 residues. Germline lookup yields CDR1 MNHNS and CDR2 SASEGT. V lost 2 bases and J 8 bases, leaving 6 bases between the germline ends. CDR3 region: CASSEWPEAFF. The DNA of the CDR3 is TGTGCCAGCAGTGAATGGCCCGAAGCTTTCTTT.

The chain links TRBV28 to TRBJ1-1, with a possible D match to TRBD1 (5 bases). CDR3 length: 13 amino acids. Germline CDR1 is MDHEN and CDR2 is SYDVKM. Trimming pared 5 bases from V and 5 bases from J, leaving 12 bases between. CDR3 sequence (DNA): TGTGCCAGCAGTCCTACACAGGAAACTGAAGCTTTCTTT. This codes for CASSPTQETEAFF. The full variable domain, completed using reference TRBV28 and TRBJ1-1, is DVKVTQSSRYLVKRTGEKVFLECVQDMDHENMFWYRQDPGLGLRLIYFSYDVKMKEKGDIPEGYSVSREKKERFSLILESASTNQTSMYLCASSPTQETEAFFGQGTRLTVV.

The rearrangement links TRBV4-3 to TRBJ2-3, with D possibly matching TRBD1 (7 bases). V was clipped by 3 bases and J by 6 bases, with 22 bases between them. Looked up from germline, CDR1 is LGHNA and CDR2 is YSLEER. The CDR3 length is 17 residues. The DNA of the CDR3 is TGCGCCAGCAGCCAGTCAAAACTAGAGGAGGGGGCGGATACGCAGTATTTT. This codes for CASSQSKLEEGADTQYF.

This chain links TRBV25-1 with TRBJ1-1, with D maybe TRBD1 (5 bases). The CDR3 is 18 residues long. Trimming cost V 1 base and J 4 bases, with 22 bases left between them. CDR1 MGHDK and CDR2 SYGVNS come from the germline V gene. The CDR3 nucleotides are TGTGCCAGCAGTGAATCGGGAAGGTCTACGCCTGGGGGCACTGAAGCTTTCTTT. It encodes CASSESGRSTPGGTEAFF.

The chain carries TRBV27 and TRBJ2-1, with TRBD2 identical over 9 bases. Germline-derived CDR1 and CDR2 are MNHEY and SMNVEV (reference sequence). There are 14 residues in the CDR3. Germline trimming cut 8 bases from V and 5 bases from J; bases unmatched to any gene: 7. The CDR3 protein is CASPAERGDNEQFF. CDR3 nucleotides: TGTGCCAGCCCCGCTGAGCGGGGGGACAATGAGCAGTTCTTC.

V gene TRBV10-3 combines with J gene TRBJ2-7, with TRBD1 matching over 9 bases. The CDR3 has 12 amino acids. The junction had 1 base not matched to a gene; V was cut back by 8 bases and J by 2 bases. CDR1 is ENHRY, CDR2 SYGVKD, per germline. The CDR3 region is CAIRDRAYEQYF. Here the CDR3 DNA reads TGTGCCATCCGGGACAGGGCCTACGAGCAGTACTTC.

This chain's CDR3 is CASSWSSGTTYNEQFF. The CDR3 DNA sequence: TGTGCCAGCAGCTGGAGCTCCGGGACTACCTACAATGAGCAGTTCTTC. V usage is TRBV7-9 and J usage is TRBJ2-1; 7 bases map to TRBD2. The ends lost 4 bases at V and 2 bases at J; junction bases unmatched: 8. This CDR3 has 16 amino acids. Germline V CDR1 and CDR2: SEHNR, FQNEAQ (reference sequence). Looking up the rest from reference TRBV7-9 and TRBJ2-1 gives the full variable domain: DTGVSQNPRHKITKRGQNVTFRCDPISEHNRLYWYRQTLGQGPEFLTYFQNEAQLEKSRLLSDRFSAERPKGSFSTLEIQRTEQGDSAMYLCASSWSSGTTYNEQFFGPGTRLTVL.

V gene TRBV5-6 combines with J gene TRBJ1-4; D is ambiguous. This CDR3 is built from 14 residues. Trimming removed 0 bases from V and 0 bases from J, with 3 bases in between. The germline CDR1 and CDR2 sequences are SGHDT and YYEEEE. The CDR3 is CASSLGTTNEKLFF. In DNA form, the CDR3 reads TGTGCCAGCAGCTTGGGCACAACTAATGAAAAACTGTTTTTT.

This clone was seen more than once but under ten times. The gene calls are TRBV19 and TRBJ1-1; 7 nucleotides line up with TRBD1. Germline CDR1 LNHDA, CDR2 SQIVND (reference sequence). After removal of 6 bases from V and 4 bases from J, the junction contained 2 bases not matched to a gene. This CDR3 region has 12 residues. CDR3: CASSKGATEAFF. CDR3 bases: TGTGCCAGTAGCAAGGGGGCCACTGAAGCTTTCTTT.

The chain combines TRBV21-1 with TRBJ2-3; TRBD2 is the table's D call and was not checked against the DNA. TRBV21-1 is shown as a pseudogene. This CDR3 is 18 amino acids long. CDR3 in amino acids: CASSPRKRERPSTDTQYF. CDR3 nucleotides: TGTGCCAGCAGCCCCAGAAAGCGGGAGCGACCTAGCACAGATACGCAGTATTTT.

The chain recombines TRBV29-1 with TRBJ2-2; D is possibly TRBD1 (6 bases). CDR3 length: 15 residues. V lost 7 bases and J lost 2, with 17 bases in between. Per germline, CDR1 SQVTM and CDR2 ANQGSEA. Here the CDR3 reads CSAAVTGYNTGELFF. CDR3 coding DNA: TGCAGCGCGGCCGTGACAGGTTACAACACCGGGGAGCTGTTTTTT.

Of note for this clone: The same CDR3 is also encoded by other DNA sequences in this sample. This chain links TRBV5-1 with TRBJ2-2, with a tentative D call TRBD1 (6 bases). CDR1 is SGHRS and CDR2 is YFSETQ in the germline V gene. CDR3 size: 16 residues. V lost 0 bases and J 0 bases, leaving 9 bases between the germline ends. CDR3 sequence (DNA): TGCGCCAGCAGCTTGGTTGGGACAACGAACACCGGGGAGCTGTTTTTT. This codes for CASSLVGTTNTGELFF. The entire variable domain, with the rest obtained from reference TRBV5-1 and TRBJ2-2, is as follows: KAGVTQTPRYLIKTRGQQVTLSCSPISGHRSVSWYQQTPGQGLQFLFEYFSETQRNKGNFPGRFSGRQFSNSRSEMNVSTLELGDSALYLCASSLVGTTNTGELFFGEGSRLTVL.

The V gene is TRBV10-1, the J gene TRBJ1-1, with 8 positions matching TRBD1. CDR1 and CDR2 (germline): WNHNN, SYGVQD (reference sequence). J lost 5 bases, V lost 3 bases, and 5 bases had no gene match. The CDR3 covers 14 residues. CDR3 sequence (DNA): TGCGCCAGCAGTGATCCAGGGGGCGCGACTGAAGCTTTCTTT. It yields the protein CASSDPGGATEAFF.

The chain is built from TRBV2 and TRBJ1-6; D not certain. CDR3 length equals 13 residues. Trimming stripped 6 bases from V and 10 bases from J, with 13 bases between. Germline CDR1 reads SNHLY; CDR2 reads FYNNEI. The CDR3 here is CASRDLDGSPLHF. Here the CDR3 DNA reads TGTGCCAGCAGGGACCTGGACGGGTCACCCCTCCACTTT.

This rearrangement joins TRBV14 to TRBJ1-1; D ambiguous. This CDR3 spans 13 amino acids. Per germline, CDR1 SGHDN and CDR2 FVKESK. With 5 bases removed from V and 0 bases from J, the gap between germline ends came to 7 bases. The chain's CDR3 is CASSLALNTEAFF. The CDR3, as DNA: TGTGCCAGCAGCTTGGCCCTGAACACTGAAGCTTTCTTT.

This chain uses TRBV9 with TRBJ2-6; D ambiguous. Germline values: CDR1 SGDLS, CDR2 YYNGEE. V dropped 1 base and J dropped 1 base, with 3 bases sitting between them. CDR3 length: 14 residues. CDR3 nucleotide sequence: TGTGCCAGCAGCGTATGGTCTGGGGCCAACGTCCTGACTTTC. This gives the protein CASSVWSGANVLTF.

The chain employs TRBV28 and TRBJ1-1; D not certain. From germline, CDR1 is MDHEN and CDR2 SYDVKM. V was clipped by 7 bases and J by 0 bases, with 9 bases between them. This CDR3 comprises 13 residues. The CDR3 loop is CASTLHLNTEAFF. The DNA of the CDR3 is TGTGCCAGCACCCTTCACCTGAACACTGAAGCTTTCTTT.

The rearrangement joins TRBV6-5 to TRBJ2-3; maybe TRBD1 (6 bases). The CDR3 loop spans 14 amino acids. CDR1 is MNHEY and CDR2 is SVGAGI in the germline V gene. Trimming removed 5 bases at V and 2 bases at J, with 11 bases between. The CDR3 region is CASSLGQTTDTQYF. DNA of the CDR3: TGTGCCAGCAGTCTCGGACAGACCACAGATACGCAGTATTTT.

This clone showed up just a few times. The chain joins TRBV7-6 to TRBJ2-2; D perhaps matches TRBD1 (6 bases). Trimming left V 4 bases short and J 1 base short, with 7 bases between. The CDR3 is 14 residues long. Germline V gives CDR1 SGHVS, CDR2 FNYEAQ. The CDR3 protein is CASSSTGNTGELFF. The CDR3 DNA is TGTGCCAGCAGCTCGACAGGGAACACCGGGGAGCTGTTTTTT. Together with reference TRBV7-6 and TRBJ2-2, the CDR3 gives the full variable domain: GAGVSQSPRYKVTKRGQDVALRCDPISGHVSLYWYRQALGQGPEFLTYFNYEAQQDKSGLPNDRFSAERPEGSISTLTIQRTEQRDSAMYRCASSSTGNTGELFFGEGSRLTVL.

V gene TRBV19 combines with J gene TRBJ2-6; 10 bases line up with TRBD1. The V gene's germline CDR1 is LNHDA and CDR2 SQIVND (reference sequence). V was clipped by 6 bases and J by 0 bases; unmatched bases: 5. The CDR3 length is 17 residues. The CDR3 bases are TGTGCCAGTAGCCGGGACAGGGGCCCCTCTGGGGCCAACGTCCTGACTTTC. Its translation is CASSRDRGPSGANVLTF.

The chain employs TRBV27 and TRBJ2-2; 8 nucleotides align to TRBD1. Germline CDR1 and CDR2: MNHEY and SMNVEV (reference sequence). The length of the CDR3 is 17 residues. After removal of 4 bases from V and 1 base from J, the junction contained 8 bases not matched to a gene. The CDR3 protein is CASSSRTGTGNTGELFF. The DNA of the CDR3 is TGTGCCAGCAGTTCCCGGACCGGGACAGGGAACACCGGGGAGCTGTTTTTT.

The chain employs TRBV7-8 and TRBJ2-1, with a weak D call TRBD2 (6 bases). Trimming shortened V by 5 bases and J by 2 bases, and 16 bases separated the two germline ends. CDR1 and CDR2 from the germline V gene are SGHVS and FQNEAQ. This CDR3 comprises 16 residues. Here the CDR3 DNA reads TGTGCCAGCAGCCCAGCCACTAGCCCCCCCTACAATGAGCAGTTCTTC. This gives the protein CASSPATSPPYNEQFF.

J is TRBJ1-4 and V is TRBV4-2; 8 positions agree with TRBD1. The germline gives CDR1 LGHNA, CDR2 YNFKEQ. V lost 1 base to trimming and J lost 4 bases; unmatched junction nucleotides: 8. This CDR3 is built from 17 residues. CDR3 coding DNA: TGTGCCAGCAGCCAAGGAGCCAGGACAGGGATTAATGAAAAACTGTTTTTT. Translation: CASSQGARTGINEKLFF.

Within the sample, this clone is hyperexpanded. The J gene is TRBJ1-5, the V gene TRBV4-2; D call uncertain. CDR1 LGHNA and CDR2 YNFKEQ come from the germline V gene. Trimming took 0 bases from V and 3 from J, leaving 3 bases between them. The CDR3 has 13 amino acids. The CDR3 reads CASSQDPNQPQHF. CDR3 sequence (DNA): TGTGCCAGCAGCCAAGACCCCAATCAGCCCCAGCATTTT.

CDR3 loop: CASSGEQFTEAFF. DNA of the CDR3: TGTGCCAGCAGTGGAGAACAGTTCACTGAAGCTTTCTTT. The chain joins TRBV2 to TRBJ1-1; D call uncertain. V was trimmed by 4 bases and J by 4 bases, leaving 10 bases between them. Germline CDR1 and CDR2: SNHLY and FYNNEI. The CDR3 consists of 13 residues.